The 28 T cell receptor beta chains given below trace back to one sample, sequenced in a study of cytomegalovirus exposure and HLA in healthy donors. Use of 60 Vbeta and 13 Jbeta primers characterized the PCR. The protocol was immunoSEQ multiplex PCR, while the TCRdb copy is restricted to in-frame clones and leaves out a portion. The repertoire holds about 170,000 clones, with 65% to 90% as singletons. The material sequenced was PBMCs. The receptors stem from a male donor in good health and CMV-seronegative.

This clone was counted once. This chain links TRBV5-1 with TRBJ1-2; D perhaps matches TRBD1 (6 bases). The CDR3 length is 15 residues. The germline V gene encodes CDR1 SGHRS and CDR2 YFSETQ. Trimming took 3 bases from V and 0 from J, leaving 12 bases between them. The CDR3 sequence is CASSSPDSANYGYTF. CDR3 in DNA: TGCGCCAGCAGCTCACCGGACAGCGCTAACTATGGCTACACCTTC.

This rearrangement joins TRBV19 to TRBJ1-1; D is perhaps TRBD1 (5 bases). This CDR3 has 13 residues. V lost 8 bases to trimming and J lost 11 bases, with 21 bases between them. The germline V gene encodes CDR1 LNHDA and CDR2 SQIVND (reference sequence). Here the CDR3 DNA reads TGTGCCAGTGGAGACAGTAATGAGCTTTCGGCTTTCTTT. Translation gives CASGDSNELSAFF.

This rearrangement joins TRBV5-6 to TRBJ2-7; possibly TRBD1 for D (5 bases). V was pared by 1 base and J by 7 bases, with 12 bases between. CDR3 size: 13 residues. Germline CDR1 SGHDT, CDR2 YYEEEE. In DNA, the CDR3 is TGTGCCAGCAGCTTGAGGGGAACTGGGGAGCAGTACTTC. Its translation: CASSLRGTGEQYF.

This clone was observed once. The chain couples TRBV6-5 to TRBJ2-5; 11 bases fit TRBD1. V shed 10 bases and J 5 bases; nucleotides not matched to a gene: 9. The germline V gene has CDR1 MNHEY and CDR2 SVGAGI. The CDR3 covers 14 residues. The CDR3 region is CATQRDRGLETQYF. CDR3 coding DNA: TGTGCCACCCAACGGGACAGGGGGTTGGAGACCCAGTACTTC.

The V and J genes are TRBV19 and TRBJ2-5; 8 bases match TRBD1. The CDR3 runs to 13 residues. V shed 3 bases, J shed 3 bases, and the junction held 0 bases outside the gene matches. The germline V gene has CDR1 LNHDA and CDR2 SQIVND (reference sequence). CDR3 sequence (DNA): TGTGCCAGTAGTATGGACAGGGAAGAGACCCAGTACTTC. Translating gives CASSMDREETQYF.

J is TRBJ2-7 and V is TRBV6-5; D is unclear. Trimming stripped 2 bases from V and 7 bases from J, with 6 bases between. Germline-derived CDR1 and CDR2 are MNHEY and SVGAGI. CDR3 size: 11 residues. CDR3 nucleotide sequence: TGTGCCAGCAGTTACAACTCTGAGCAGTACTTC. As protein: CASSYNSEQYF.

The genes are TRBV9 and TRBJ1-2, with 12 nucleotides matching TRBD1. V trimming: 4 bases; J trimming: 8 bases; junction bases outside the gene matches: 9. The CDR3 covers 15 residues. CDR1 SGDLS and CDR2 YYNGEE come from the germline V gene. CDR3 residues: CASSPGDRGRGGYTF. Here the CDR3 DNA reads TGTGCCAGCAGCCCTGGGGACAGGGGGCGAGGCGGCTACACCTTC. The full variable domain, completed using reference TRBV9 and TRBJ1-2, is DSGVTQTPKHLITATGQRVTLRCSPRSGDLSVYWYQQSLDQGLQFLIQYYNGEERAKGNILERFSAQQFPDLHSELNLSSLELGDSALYFCASSPGDRGRGGYTFGSGTRLTVV.

The gene calls are TRBV5-6 and TRBJ2-3; 9 bases align to TRBD1. This CDR3 is 15 amino acids long. Trimming at V came to 2 bases and at J to 6 bases, leaving 7 bases not matched to a gene. Germline values: CDR1 SGHDT, CDR2 YYEEEE. The CDR3 loop reads CASSFGTGKGDTQYF. In DNA form, the CDR3 reads TGTGCCAGCAGCTTCGGGACAGGGAAGGGCGATACGCAGTATTTT.

This chain joins TRBV5-8 and TRBJ1-1; D may be TRBD1 (5 bases). The CDR3 contains 13 residues. V lost 1 base and J 7 bases, leaving 11 bases between the germline ends. Germline V gives CDR1 SGHTS, CDR2 YDEGEE. CDR3 protein: CASSLSRQIEAFF. The CDR3 nucleotides are TGTGCCAGCAGCTTGTCAAGACAGATTGAAGCTTTCTTT.

V usage is TRBV4-3 and J usage is TRBJ2-5; 14 bases match TRBD2. CDR3 length: 17 residues. Germline V gene lookup returns CDR1 LGHNA and CDR2 YSLEER. V was pared by 4 bases and J by 2 bases, with 6 bases of the junction left unmatched. The CDR3 region has the DNA TGCGCCAGCAGCCTGGGGACTAGCGGGGGAGAACAAGAGACCCAGTACTTC. Its protein product is CASSLGTSGGEQETQYF.

This clone was counted a single time. The rearrangement links TRBV20-1 to TRBJ1-1; 11 positions agree with TRBD1. From germline, CDR1 is DFQATT and CDR2 SNEGSKA (reference sequence). The CDR3 is 11 residues long. With V trimmed by 3 bases and J by 11 bases, 2 bases remained unmatched. CDR3 protein: CSASGQGAAFF. DNA of the CDR3: TGCAGTGCTAGTGGACAGGGGGCGGCTTTCTTT.

The chain joins TRBV13 to TRBJ2-7; the D gene is possibly TRBD1 (5 bases). With 0 bases removed from V and 3 bases from J, the gap between germline ends came to 9 bases. Germline loops: CDR1 PRHDT, CDR2 FYEKMQ (reference sequence). The CDR3 runs 14 residues. The CDR3 DNA reads as TGTGCCAGCAGCTTAGGAAGACAGCACTACGAGCAGTACTTC. Protein sequence: CASSLGRQHYEQYF.

This clone was seen once. The CDR3 nucleotides read TGTGCCAGCAGCCCAACCACAGGCCAAGCAGCCACAGATACGCAGTATTTT. This encodes CASSPTTGQAATDTQYF. J is TRBJ2-3 and V is TRBV7-8, with D possibly being TRBD1 (5 bases). V was cut by 5 bases and J by 2 bases, with 20 bases left in between. CDR3 length equals 17 residues. Looked up from germline, CDR1 is SGHVS and CDR2 is FQNEAQ.

This clone was counted a single time. This chain joins TRBV7-9 and TRBJ1-1; a weak D match, TRBD1 (5 bases). V lost 5 bases, J lost 1 base, and 11 bases lay in between. The germline V gene has CDR1 SEHNR and CDR2 FQNEAQ (reference sequence). This CDR3 region has 14 residues. The CDR3 reads CASSARTGNTEAFF. The CDR3 DNA reads TGTGCCAGCAGCGCGAGAACAGGGAACACTGAAGCTTTCTTT.

The chain has TRBV6-1 and TRBJ2-7, with 7 bases aligning to TRBD1. Germline CDR1 is MNHNS and CDR2 is SASEGT. This CDR3 has 15 amino acids. V dropped 5 bases and J dropped 4; count of bases not matched to a gene: 11. The CDR3 DNA reads TGTGCCAGCAGTTTACAGACAGGGATGTGGTACGAGCAGTACTTC. This codes for CASSLQTGMWYEQYF.

This clone turned up a few times. The chain couples TRBV29-1 to TRBJ2-1, with 11 bases aligning to TRBD2. Germline lookup yields CDR1 SQVTM and CDR2 ANQGSEA. This CDR3 region has 14 residues. Trimming took 4 bases from V and 6 from J; bases not matched to a gene: 5. CDR3 amino acids: CSVAWLAGGNEQFF. CDR3 nucleotide sequence: TGCAGCGTTGCTTGGCTAGCGGGGGGCAATGAGCAGTTCTTC.

The CDR3 loop is CASSLVIGSSYEQYF. The CDR3 region has the DNA TGCGCCAGCAGCTTGGTCATTGGCAGCTCCTACGAGCAGTACTTC. The chain is built from TRBV5-1 and TRBJ2-7; D is undetermined. From germline, CDR1 is SGHRS and CDR2 YFSETQ. V dropped 0 bases and J dropped 0 bases, with 10 bases sitting between them. CDR3 length equals 15 residues.

The chain is built from TRBV7-2 and TRBJ2-2; 7 bases map to TRBD2. The CDR3 loop spans 15 amino acids. CDR1 and CDR2 (germline): SGHTA, FQGNSA. Trimming at V came to 2 bases and at J to 6 bases, leaving 6 bases not matched to a gene. CDR3 coding DNA: TGTGCCAGCAGCTTATTTAGCGGGTTTCCCGGGGAGCTGTTTTTT. It encodes CASSLFSGFPGELFF. The entire variable domain, with the rest obtained from reference TRBV7-2 and TRBJ2-2, is as follows: GAGVSQSPSNKVTEKGKDVELRCDPISGHTALYWYRQSLGQGLEFLIYFQGNSAPDKSGLPSDRFSAERTGGSVSTLTIQRTQQEDSAVYLCASSLFSGFPGELFFGEGSRLTVL.

This chain uses TRBV7-9 with TRBJ2-2, with D perhaps matching TRBD2 (5 bases). Germline CDR1 SEHNR, CDR2 FQNEAQ (reference sequence). V was shortened by 10 bases and J by 1 base, with 7 bases between the two germline ends. CDR3 length: 12 residues. CDR3 loop: CATGLNTGELFF. The CDR3 nucleotides read TGTGCCACAGGACTGAACACCGGGGAGCTGTTTTTT.

The J gene is TRBJ2-1, the V gene TRBV11-2; D gene uncertain. The V end was cut by 5 bases, the J end by 6 bases, with 5 bases between. This CDR3 is built from 11 residues. From germline, CDR1 is SGHAT and CDR2 FQNNGV. CDR3 coding DNA: TGTGCCAGCAGCCGAGGCAATGAGCAGTTCTTC. Protein sequence: CASSRGNEQFF.

The chain has TRBV11-2 and TRBJ2-3; D uncertain. The CDR3 loop spans 13 amino acids. CDR1 and CDR2 from the germline V gene are SGHAT and FQNNGV. V dropped 5 bases and J dropped 3 bases, with 9 bases sitting between them. CDR3 coding DNA: TGTGCCAGCAGCGAGCAGGCGACAGATACGCAGTATTTT. Encoded protein: CASSEQATDTQYF.

This clone has more than one count but fewer than ten. CDR3 nucleotides: TGTGCCACCAGCAGAGGACGGACAGGGGTGCGCGATCAGCCCCAGCATTTT. Protein sequence: CATSRGRTGVRDQPQHF. The chain uses TRBV15 and TRBJ1-5, with 9 bases aligning to TRBD1. CDR1 is LNHNV and CDR2 is YYDKDF in the germline V gene (reference sequence). CDR3 length equals 17 residues. Unmatched junction bases numbered 9, after V lost 1 base and J lost 5 bases.

The V gene is TRBV18, the J gene TRBJ1-5, with D possibly being TRBD1 (5 bases). The ends were cut back, 3 bases at V and 3 bases at J, with 15 bases in the middle. Germline values: CDR1 KGHSH, CDR2 LQKENI. The CDR3 covers 16 residues. The CDR3 sequence: CASSPWAGLNNQPQHF. In nucleotides, the CDR3 is TGTGCCAGCTCACCGTGGGCAGGGTTAAACAATCAGCCCCAGCATTTT.

This clone was observed a handful of times. The rearrangement joins TRBV4-3 to TRBJ1-5; D perhaps matches TRBD1 (6 bases). The CDR3 is 16 residues long. V was clipped by 0 bases and J by 6 bases, with 15 bases between them. Germline CDR1 LGHNA, CDR2 YSLEER. This chain's CDR3 is CASSQDFVQGGQPQHF. CDR3 DNA: TGCGCCAGCAGCCAAGATTTTGTACAGGGCGGTCAGCCCCAGCATTTT.

V usage is TRBV9 and J usage is TRBJ2-1; 8 bases are a match to TRBD1. This CDR3 has 14 residues. From germline, CDR1 is SGDLS and CDR2 YYNGEE. Trimming removed 3 bases from V and 7 bases from J; junction bases left unmatched: 6. CDR3 sequence reads: CASSARTGTNEQFF. CDR3 in DNA: TGTGCCAGCAGCGCCCGGACAGGGACAAATGAGCAGTTCTTC.

J is TRBJ2-3 and V is TRBV7-6; D is perhaps TRBD1 (6 bases). This CDR3 comprises 14 residues. V lost 3 bases, J lost 3 bases, and 10 bases lay in between. Per germline, CDR1 SGHVS and CDR2 FNYEAQ. CDR3 DNA sequence: TGTGCCAGCAGCTTGTCAACAGGGACAGATACGCAGTATTTT. This translates into CASSLSTGTDTQYF. Looking up the rest from reference TRBV7-6 and TRBJ2-3 gives the full variable domain: GAGVSQSPRYKVTKRGQDVALRCDPISGHVSLYWYRQALGQGPEFLTYFNYEAQQDKSGLPNDRFSAERPEGSISTLTIQRTEQRDSAMYRCASSLSTGTDTQYFGPGTRLTVL.

The V call is TRBV7-2, the J call TRBJ2-5, with 7 bases identical to TRBD1. Germline-derived CDR1 and CDR2 are SGHTA and FQGNSA. The CDR3 sequence is 14 residues long. The ends lost 5 bases at V and 2 bases at J; junction bases unmatched: 5. The CDR3 here is CASSLRDRQETQYF. CDR3 in DNA: TGTGCCAGCAGCCTCCGGGACAGACAAGAGACCCAGTACTTC. Drawing the rest from reference TRBV7-2 and TRBJ2-5, the complete variable domain is GAGVSQSPSNKVTEKGKDVELRCDPISGHTALYWYRQSLGQGLEFLIYFQGNSAPDKSGLPSDRFSAERTGGSVSTLTIQRTQQEDSAVYLCASSLRDRQETQYFGPGTRLLVL.

The chain is built from TRBV29-1 and TRBJ2-7; maybe TRBD2 (6 bases). Looked up from germline, CDR1 is SQVTM and CDR2 is ANQGSEA. V was trimmed by 7 bases and J by 2 bases, leaving 9 bases between them. The CDR3 contains 11 residues. In nucleotides, the CDR3 is TGCAGCGCCCGGGGGACCTACGAGCAGTACTTC. Protein product: CSARGTYEQYF.